This entry lists 19 T cell receptor beta chains sequenced from one sample in a study of PD-1 blockade in classical Hodgkin lymphoma. Sequencing used immunoSEQ multiplex PCR; TCRdb keeps in-frame clones, though not all of them. The sample has nearly 55,000 clones, over 70% seen once. Each of the patients experienced relapse following autologous stem cell transplantation, and their brentuximab vedotin exposure differed. The source was peripheral blood mononuclear cells (PBMCs), collected at baseline. Receptors were obtained from a human donor with classical Hodgkin lymphoma.

This clone was detected only a few times. The chain recombines TRBV6-1 with TRBJ1-5; D unresolved. The CDR3 is made up of 16 amino acids. The germline V and J ends were trimmed by 0 bases and 0 bases, with 9 bases remaining between them. Germline lookup yields CDR1 MNHNS and CDR2 SASEGT. CDR3 region: CASSEAVGYSNQPQHF. The CDR3 bases are TGTGCCAGCAGTGAAGCGGTAGGATATAGCAATCAGCCCCAGCATTTT.

The V gene is TRBV5-6, the J gene TRBJ1-2; D ambiguous. Germline CDR1 SGHDT, CDR2 YYEEEE. CDR3 length: 16 residues. V was pared by 4 bases and J by 4 bases, with 20 bases between. In nucleotides, the CDR3 is TGTGCCAGCAGCCTCAGGACGGCCCTTCTCGGCTATGGCTACACCTTC. Its protein is CASSLRTALLGYGYTF. Full variable domain (outside the CDR3, taken from reference TRBV5-6 and TRBJ1-2): DAGVTQSPTHLIKTRGQQVTLRCSPKSGHDTVSWYQQALGQGPQFIFQYYEEEERQRGNFPDRFSGHQFPNYSSELNVNALLLGDSALYLCASSLRTALLGYGYTFGSGTRLTVV.

This clone was counted a few times. This chain connects TRBV4-1 to TRBJ2-5; possibly TRBD1 for D (6 bases). This CDR3 contains 14 residues. CDR1 is MGHRA and CDR2 is YSYEKL in the germline V gene. V was cut by 1 base and J by 4 bases, with 10 bases left in between. The CDR3 sequence: CASSQAGTLETQYF. CDR3 bases: TGCGCCAGCAGCCAAGCCGGGACATTAGAGACCCAGTACTTC.

The chain links TRBV13 to TRBJ1-1; TRBD1 matches 9 bases. From germline, CDR1 is PRHDT and CDR2 FYEKMQ (reference sequence). This CDR3 region has 13 residues. V lost 0 bases to trimming and J lost 12 bases; unmatched junction nucleotides: 5. The CDR3 DNA is TGTGCCAGCAGCTTAGGGACAGGGGGAAAGACTTTCTTT. This translates into CASSLGTGGKTFF.

The CDR3 loop is CAIRTGGRAEAFF. The CDR3 DNA sequence: TGTGCCATCAGAACAGGGGGTCGGGCTGAAGCTTTCTTT. This rearrangement joins TRBV10-3 to TRBJ1-1, with TRBD1 matching 8 bases. V lost 6 bases and J lost 6; bases outside the gene matches: 6. This CDR3 contains 13 residues. The germline V gene encodes CDR1 ENHRY and CDR2 SYGVKD.

This chain joins TRBV21-1 and TRBJ2-7; the table's D call TRBD1 went unverified against the DNA. TRBV21-1 is assigned pseudogene status. The CDR3 is 13 amino acids. For the CDR3, the DNA is TGTGCCAGCAGCAAAGAGGGGCCCTACGAGCAGTACGTC. Its protein product is CASSKEGPYEQYV.

This chain links TRBV11-3 with TRBJ1-1, with D tentatively TRBD1 (6 bases). CDR1 is SGHNT and CDR2 is YENEEA in the germline V gene. CDR3 length equals 15 residues. Trimming pared 5 bases from V and 1 base from J, leaving 14 bases between. CDR3 residues: CASSLPGDPNTEAFF. The CDR3 nucleotides are TGTGCCAGCAGCCTCCCAGGGGATCCGAACACTGAAGCTTTCTTT.

The gene calls are TRBV6-5 and TRBJ1-4, with a weak D call TRBD1 (5 bases). This CDR3 has 14 residues. Germline CDR1 MNHEY, CDR2 SVGAGI. V lost 2 bases and J lost 2, with 6 bases in between. The CDR3: CASSYGGTNEKLFF. CDR3 DNA: TGTGCCAGCAGTTACGGGGGGACTAATGAAAAACTGTTTTTT.

V gene TRBV18 combines with J gene TRBJ1-2; D remains unclear. V was trimmed by 3 bases and J by 7 bases, leaving 9 bases between them. The CDR3 is 12 residues long. Germline CDR1 is KGHSH and CDR2 is LQKENI. The CDR3 sequence is CASSPWGSGYTF. The CDR3 DNA reads TGTGCCAGCTCACCGTGGGGTTCTGGCTACACCTTC.

The chain carries TRBV7-2 and TRBJ2-3, with D unclear. Looked up from germline, CDR1 is SGHTA and CDR2 is FQGNSA. This CDR3 has 14 amino acids. Trimming pared 4 bases from V and 3 bases from J, leaving 11 bases between. CDR3 loop: CASSSGEITDTQYF. The CDR3 DNA reads as TGTGCCAGCAGCTCCGGCGAAATTACAGATACGCAGTATTTT.

A single count supports this clone. Other DNA sequences within the sample encode an identical CDR3. The chain employs TRBV7-9 and TRBJ2-2, with D unresolved. The V end was cut by 3 bases, the J end by 6 bases, with 5 bases between. From germline, CDR1 is SEHNR and CDR2 FQNEAQ (reference sequence). The CDR3 extends over 12 amino acids. The CDR3 nucleotides are TGTGCCAGCAGCTTCAGACCCGGGGAGCTGTTTTTT. This encodes CASSFRPGELFF. The full variable domain, its missing parts supplied by reference TRBV7-9 and TRBJ2-2, is DTGVSQNPRHKITKRGQNVTFRCDPISEHNRLYWYRQTLGQGPEFLTYFQNEAQLEKSRLLSDRFSAERPKGSFSTLEIQRTEQGDSAMYLCASSFRPGELFFGEGSRLTVL.

This chain uses TRBV30 with TRBJ2-3, with 9 bases aligning to TRBD2. V shed 3 bases and J 5 bases; nucleotides not matched to a gene: 6. Germline CDR1 GTSNPN, CDR2 SVGIG (reference sequence). There are 14 residues in the CDR3. DNA of the CDR3: TGTGCCTGGAGGTTAGCGGGAGTTTTAGATACGCAGTATTTT. Translation gives CAWRLAGVLDTQYF.

J is TRBJ2-4 and V is TRBV10-3, with no clear D. Trimming removed 10 bases at V and 2 bases at J, with 12 bases between. Per the germline V gene, CDR1 is ENHRY and CDR2 is SYGVKD. The CDR3 loop spans 13 amino acids. CDR3 bases: TGTGCCACCAGATCCAAAACCAAAAACATTCAGTACTTC. This sequence encodes CATRSKTKNIQYF.

The CDR3 DNA reads TGTGCCTGGAGTCGGGGTAGCGGGGCCCAAGAGACCCAGTACTTC. Translated, it gives CAWSRGSGAQETQYF. The chain recombines TRBV30 with TRBJ2-5, with 8 nucleotides matching TRBD2. The germline V gene encodes CDR1 GTSNPN and CDR2 SVGIG (reference sequence). Trimming cost V 2 bases and J 1 base; bases outside gene matches: 6. CDR3 size: 15 residues.

J is TRBJ2-1 and V is TRBV6-4, with D perhaps TRBD1 or TRBD2 (6 bases each). Trimming removed 3 bases at V and 2 bases at J, with 8 bases between. Germline loops: CDR1 MRHNA, CDR2 SNTAGT. This CDR3 spans 14 amino acids. This chain's CDR3 is CASSEGGTYNEQFF. CDR3 DNA: TGTGCCAGCAGTGAAGGGGGGACCTACAATGAGCAGTTCTTC.

This clone was detected only a few times. This chain uses TRBV7-2 with TRBJ2-3, with D perhaps TRBD2 (6 bases). The germline gives CDR1 SGHTA, CDR2 FQGNSA. CDR3 length: 16 amino acids. Trimming left V 2 bases short and J 2 bases short, with 14 bases between. DNA for the CDR3: TGTGCCAGCAGCTTACGGGGTAGCGGAGCCACAGATACGCAGTATTTT. This translates into CASSLRGSGATDTQYF.

The chain uses TRBV7-8 and TRBJ2-7; D ambiguous. The CDR3 loop spans 11 amino acids. Germline V gives CDR1 SGHVS, CDR2 FQNEAQ. With 4 bases removed from V and 6 bases from J, the gap between germline ends came to 7 bases. Written as DNA, the CDR3 is TGTGCCAGCAGCTCCCGCTTCGAGCAGTACTTC. Amino acid sequence: CASSSRFEQYF.

The chain carries TRBV4-3 and TRBJ1-5; no clear D gene. With 1 base removed from V and 0 bases from J, the gap between germline ends came to 7 bases. The germline V gene has CDR1 LGHNA and CDR2 YSLEER. This CDR3 is built from 15 residues. CDR3 residues: CASSQALYSNQPQHF. As DNA, the CDR3 is TGCGCCAGCAGCCAAGCCCTATATAGCAATCAGCCCCAGCATTTT.

This clone appeared once. The chain uses TRBV11-2 and TRBJ1-2; D call uncertain. The CDR3 loop spans 16 amino acids. Germline V gene lookup returns CDR1 SGHAT and CDR2 FQNNGV. Trimming removed 5 bases from V and 3 bases from J, with 19 bases in between. The CDR3 coding sequence is TGTGCCAGCAGCCTAGGAGCCAGTCCTTCCCACTATGGCTACACCTTC. Translation: CASSLGASPSHYGYTF.